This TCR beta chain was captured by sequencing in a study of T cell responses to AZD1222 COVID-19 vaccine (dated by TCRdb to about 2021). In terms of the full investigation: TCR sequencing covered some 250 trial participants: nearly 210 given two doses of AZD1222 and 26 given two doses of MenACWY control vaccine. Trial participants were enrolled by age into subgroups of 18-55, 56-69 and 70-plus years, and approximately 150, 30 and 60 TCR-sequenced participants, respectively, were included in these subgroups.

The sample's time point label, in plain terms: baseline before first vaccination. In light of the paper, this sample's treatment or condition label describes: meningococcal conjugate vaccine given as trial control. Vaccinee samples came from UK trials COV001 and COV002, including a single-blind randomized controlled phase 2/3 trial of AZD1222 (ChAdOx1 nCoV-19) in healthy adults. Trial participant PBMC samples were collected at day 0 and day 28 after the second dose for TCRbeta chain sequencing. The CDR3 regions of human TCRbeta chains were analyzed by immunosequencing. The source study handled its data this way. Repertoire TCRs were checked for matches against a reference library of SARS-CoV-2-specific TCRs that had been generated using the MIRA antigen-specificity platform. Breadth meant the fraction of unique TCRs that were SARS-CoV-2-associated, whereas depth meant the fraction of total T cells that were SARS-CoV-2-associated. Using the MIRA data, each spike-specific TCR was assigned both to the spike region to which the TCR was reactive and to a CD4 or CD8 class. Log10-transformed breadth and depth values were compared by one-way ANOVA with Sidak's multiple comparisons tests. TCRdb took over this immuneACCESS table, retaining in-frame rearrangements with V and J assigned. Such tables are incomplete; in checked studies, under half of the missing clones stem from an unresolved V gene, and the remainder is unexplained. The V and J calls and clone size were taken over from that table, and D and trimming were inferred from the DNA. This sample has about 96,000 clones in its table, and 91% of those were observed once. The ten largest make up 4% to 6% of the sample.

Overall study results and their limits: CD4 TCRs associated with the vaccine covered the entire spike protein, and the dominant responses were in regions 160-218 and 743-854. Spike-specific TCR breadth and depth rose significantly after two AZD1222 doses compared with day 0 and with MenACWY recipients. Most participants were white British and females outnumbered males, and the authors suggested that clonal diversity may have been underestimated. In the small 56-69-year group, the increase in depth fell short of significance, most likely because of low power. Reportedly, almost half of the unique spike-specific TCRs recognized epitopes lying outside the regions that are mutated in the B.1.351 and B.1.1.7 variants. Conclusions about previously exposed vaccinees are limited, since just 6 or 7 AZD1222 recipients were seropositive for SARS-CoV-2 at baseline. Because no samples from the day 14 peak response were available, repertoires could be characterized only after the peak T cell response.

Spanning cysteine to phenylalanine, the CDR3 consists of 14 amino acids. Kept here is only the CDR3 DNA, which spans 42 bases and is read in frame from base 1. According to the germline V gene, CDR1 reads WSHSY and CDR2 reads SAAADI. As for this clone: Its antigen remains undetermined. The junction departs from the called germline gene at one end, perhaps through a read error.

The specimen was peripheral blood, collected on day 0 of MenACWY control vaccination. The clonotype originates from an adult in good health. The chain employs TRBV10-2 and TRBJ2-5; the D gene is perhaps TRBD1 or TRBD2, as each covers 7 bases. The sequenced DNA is TGCGCCAGCTGTGAGGGAGGGGGCCGGGAGACCCAGTACTTC. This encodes CASCEGGGRETQYF.